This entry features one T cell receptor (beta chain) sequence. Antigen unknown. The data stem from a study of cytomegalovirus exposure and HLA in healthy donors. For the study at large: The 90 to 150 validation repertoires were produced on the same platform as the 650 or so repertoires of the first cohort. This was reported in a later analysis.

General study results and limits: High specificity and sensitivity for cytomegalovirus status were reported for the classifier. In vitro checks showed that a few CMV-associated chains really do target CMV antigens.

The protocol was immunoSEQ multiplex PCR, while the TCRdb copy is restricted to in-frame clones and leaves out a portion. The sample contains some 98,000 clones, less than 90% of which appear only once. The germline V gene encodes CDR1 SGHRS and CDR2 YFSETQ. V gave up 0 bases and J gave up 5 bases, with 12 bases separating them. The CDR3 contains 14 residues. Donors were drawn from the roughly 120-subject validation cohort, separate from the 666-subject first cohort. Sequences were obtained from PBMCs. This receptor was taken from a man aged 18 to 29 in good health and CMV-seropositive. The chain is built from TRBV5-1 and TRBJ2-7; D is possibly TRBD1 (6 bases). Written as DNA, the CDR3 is TGCGCCAGCAGCTTGGCAGTGGGGGCGGACGAGCAGTACTTC. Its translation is CASSLAVGADEQYF.